Listed below are T cell receptor beta chains from one sample, sequenced in a study of graft-versus-host responses after intestinal transplantation. Sequencing used immunoSEQ multiplex PCR; TCRdb keeps in-frame clones, though not all of them. The repertoire consists of about 92,000 clones, with about nine tenths occurring once and the leading ten covering around 6%. No antigen has been assigned to these receptors. This specimen consisted of unstimulated CD8+ T cells sorted from spleen or lymph node cells, obtained before intestinal transplant. Every receptor here comes from a human donor who received an intestinal transplant. CDR3s leave out the opening cysteine and the closing phenylalanine or tryptophan. Clone size is not always given. Where it is, it says once, few, many or a class for expanded clones.

j_call: TRBJ2-2
v_call: TRBV9
clone_size: .
cdr3_aa: ASSVVVTGGAGELF

j_call: TRBJ2-7
v_call: TRBV11-2
clone_size: .
cdr3_aa: ASSSPEGSGANEQY

j_call: TRBJ2-1
v_call: TRBV14
clone_size: .
cdr3_aa: ASSIVPGQGEGSQEQF

j_call: TRBJ1-5
v_call: TRBV10-2
clone_size: .
cdr3_aa: ASSEGSGGSQPQH

j_call: TRBJ2-3
v_call: TRBV5-1
clone_size: .
cdr3_aa: ASRRGPGGPSGDTQY

j_call: TRBJ2-1
v_call: TRBV4-1
clone_size: .
cdr3_aa: ASSQEGPYNEQF

j_call: TRBJ2-7
v_call: TRBV19
clone_size: .
cdr3_aa: ASTPAPSGTYEQY

j_call: TRBJ2-5
v_call: TRBV14
clone_size: .
cdr3_aa: ASSQELTPWGTEETQY

j_call: TRBJ2-2
v_call: TRBV2
clone_size: .
cdr3_aa: ASSAPDRGPPGELF

j_call: TRBJ2-7
v_call: TRBV28
clone_size: few
cdr3_aa: ASSFALNYEQY

j_call: TRBJ2-2
v_call: TRBV5-1
clone_size: once
cdr3_aa: ASSRSSGNYGELF

j_call: TRBJ2-7
v_call: TRBV11-2
clone_size: once
cdr3_aa: ASSLEAGMSYEQY

j_call: TRBJ1-1
v_call: TRBV4-2
clone_size: .
cdr3_aa: ASSQDSGNTEAF

j_call: TRBJ2-2
v_call: TRBV29-1
clone_size: .
cdr3_aa: SVEDTLAPNTGELF

j_call: TRBJ2-2
v_call: TRBV6-1
clone_size: .
cdr3_aa: ASSEIWEWDTGELF

j_call: TRBJ2-3
v_call: TRBV2
clone_size: .
cdr3_aa: ASSHPDGLDTDTQY

j_call: TRBJ2-2
v_call: TRBV7-6
clone_size: once
cdr3_aa: ASSLGTSPGELF

j_call: TRBJ1-5
v_call: TRBV5-5
clone_size: .
cdr3_aa: ASSLAANQPQH

j_call: TRBJ2-5
v_call: TRBV13
clone_size: .
cdr3_aa: ASSLEAGFKETQY

j_call: TRBJ1-5
v_call: TRBV19
clone_size: .
cdr3_aa: ASSYSAADNQPQH

j_call: TRBJ2-5
v_call: TRBV10-1
clone_size: .
cdr3_aa: ASAPGPFETQY

j_call: TRBJ2-7
v_call: TRBV11-2
clone_size: .
cdr3_aa: ASSPSWGLESYEQY